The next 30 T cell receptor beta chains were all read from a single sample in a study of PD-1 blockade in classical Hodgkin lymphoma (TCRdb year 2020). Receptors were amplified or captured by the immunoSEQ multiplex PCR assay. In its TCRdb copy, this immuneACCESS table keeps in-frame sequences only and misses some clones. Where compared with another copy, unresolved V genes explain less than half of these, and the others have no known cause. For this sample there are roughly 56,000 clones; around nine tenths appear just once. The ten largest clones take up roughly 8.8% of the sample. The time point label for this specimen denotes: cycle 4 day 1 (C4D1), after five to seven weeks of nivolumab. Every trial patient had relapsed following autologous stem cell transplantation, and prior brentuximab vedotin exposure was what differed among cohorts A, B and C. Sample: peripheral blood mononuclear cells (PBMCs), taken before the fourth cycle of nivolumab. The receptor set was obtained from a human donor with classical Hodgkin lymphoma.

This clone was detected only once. The CDR3 nucleotides read TGTGCCAGTAGTATAGGTGGGGGGGGCAATTCACCCCTCCACTTT. Its protein product is CASSIGGGGNSPLHF. The chain is built from TRBV19 and TRBJ1-6; a possible D gene is TRBD1 (6 bases). CDR3 length: 15 residues. V lost 1 base, J lost 7 bases, and 11 bases lay in between. Germline V gene lookup returns CDR1 LNHDA and CDR2 SQIVND (reference sequence).

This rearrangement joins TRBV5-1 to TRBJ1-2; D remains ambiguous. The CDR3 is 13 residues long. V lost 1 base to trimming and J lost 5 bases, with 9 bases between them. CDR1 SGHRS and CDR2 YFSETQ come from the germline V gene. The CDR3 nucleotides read TGCGCCAGCAGCTTGCAGGTTGAGTATGGCTACACCTTC. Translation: CASSLQVEYGYTF.

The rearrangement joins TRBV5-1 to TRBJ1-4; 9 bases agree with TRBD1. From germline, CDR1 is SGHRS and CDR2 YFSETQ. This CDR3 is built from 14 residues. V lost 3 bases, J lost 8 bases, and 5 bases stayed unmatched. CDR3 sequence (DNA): TGCGCCAGCAGCTACGGACAGGGGACGGAAAAACTGTTTTTT. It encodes CASSYGQGTEKLFF.

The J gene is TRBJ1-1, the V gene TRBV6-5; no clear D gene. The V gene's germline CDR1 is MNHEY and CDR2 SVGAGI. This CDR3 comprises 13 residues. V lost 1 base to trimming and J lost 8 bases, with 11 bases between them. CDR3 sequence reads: CASSYLSRSEAFF. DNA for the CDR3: TGTGCCAGCAGTTACTTATCCAGGTCCGAAGCTTTCTTT.

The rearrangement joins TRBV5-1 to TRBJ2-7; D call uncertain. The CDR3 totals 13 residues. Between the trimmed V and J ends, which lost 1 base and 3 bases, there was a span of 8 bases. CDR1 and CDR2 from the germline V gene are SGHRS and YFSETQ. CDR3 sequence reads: CASSLSVFYEQYF. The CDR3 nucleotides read TGCGCCAGCAGCTTGTCAGTTTTCTACGAGCAGTACTTC.

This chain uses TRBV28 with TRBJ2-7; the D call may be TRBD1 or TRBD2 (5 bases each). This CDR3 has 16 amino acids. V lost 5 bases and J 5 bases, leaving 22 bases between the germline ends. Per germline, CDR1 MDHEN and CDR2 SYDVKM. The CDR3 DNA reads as TGTGCCAGCAGTCCTCTCCCCGGGGCCAACCCCCACGAGCAGTACTTC. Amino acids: CASSPLPGANPHEQYF.

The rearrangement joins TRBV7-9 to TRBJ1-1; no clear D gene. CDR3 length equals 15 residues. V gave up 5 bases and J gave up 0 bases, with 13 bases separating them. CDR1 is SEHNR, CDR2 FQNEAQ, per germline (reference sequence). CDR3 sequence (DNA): TGTGCCAGCAGCCCTATTATGGGGTTGAACACTGAAGCTTTCTTT. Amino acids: CASSPIMGLNTEAFF.

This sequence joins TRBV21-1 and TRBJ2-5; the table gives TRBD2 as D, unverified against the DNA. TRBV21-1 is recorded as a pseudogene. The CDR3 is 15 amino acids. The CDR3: CASSKVAGERETQYF. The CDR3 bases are TGTGCCAGCAGCAAAGTCGCGGGGGAGCGAGAGACCCAGTACTTC.

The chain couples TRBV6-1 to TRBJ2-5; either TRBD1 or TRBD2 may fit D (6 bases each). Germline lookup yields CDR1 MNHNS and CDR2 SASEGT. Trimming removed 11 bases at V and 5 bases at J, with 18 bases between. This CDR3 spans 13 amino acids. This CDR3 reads CASGGEVWETQYF. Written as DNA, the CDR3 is TGTGCCTCCGGGGGCGAGGTCTGGGAGACCCAGTACTTC.

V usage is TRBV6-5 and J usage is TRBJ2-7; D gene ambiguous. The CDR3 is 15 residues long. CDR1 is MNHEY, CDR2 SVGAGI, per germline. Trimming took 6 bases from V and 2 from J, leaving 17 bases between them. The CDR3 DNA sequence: TGTGCCAGCAGCTTTCGTCCTCCCTTCGCCTACGAGCAGTACTTC. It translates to CASSFRPPFAYEQYF.

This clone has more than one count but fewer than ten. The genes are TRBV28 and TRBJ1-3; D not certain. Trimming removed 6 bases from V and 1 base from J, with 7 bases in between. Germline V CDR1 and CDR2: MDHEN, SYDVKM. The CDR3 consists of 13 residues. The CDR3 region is CASREGSGNTIYF. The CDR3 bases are TGTGCCAGCAGGGAGGGATCTGGAAACACCATATATTTT. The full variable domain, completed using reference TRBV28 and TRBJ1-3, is DVKVTQSSRYLVKRTGEKVFLECVQDMDHENMFWYRQDPGLGLRLIYFSYDVKMKEKGDIPEGYSVSREKKERFSLILESASTNQTSMYLCASREGSGNTIYFGEGSWLTVV.

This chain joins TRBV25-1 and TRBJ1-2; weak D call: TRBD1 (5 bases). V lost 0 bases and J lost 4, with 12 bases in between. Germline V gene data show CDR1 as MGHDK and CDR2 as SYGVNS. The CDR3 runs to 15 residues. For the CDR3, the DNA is TGTGCCAGCAGTGAATATATGGGGCAGGGCTATGGCTACACCTTC. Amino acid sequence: CASSEYMGQGYGYTF.

The CDR3 sequence: CASSQLSGGPVVETQYF. In DNA, the CDR3 is TGTGCCAGCAGCCAACTAAGCGGGGGGCCGGTGGTGGAGACCCAGTACTTC. This rearrangement joins TRBV14 to TRBJ2-5; 9 nucleotides line up with TRBD2. Trimming took 2 bases from V and 5 from J; bases not matched to a gene: 12. The germline gives CDR1 SGHDN, CDR2 FVKESK. CDR3 length: 17 residues.

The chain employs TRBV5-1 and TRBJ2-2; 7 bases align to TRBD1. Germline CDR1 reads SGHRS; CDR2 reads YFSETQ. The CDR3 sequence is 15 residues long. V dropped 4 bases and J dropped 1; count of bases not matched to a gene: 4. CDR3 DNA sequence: TGCGCCAGCAGCCCGGACAGGCTGAACACCGGGGAGCTGTTTTTT. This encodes CASSPDRLNTGELFF.

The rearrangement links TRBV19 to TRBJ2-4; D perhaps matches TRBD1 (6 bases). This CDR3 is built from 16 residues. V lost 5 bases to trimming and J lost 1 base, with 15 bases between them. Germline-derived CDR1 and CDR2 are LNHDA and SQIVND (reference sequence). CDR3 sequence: CASSSTGSVAKNIQYF. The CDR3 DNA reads TGTGCCAGTAGTTCAACAGGGTCGGTCGCCAAAAACATTCAGTACTTC.

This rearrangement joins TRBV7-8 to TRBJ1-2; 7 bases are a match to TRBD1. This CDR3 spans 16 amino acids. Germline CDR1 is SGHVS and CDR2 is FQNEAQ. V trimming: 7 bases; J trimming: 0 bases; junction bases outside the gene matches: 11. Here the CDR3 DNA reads TGTGCCAGCACAAGGACAGGAACAATCCCTAACTATGGCTACACCTTC. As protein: CASTRTGTIPNYGYTF. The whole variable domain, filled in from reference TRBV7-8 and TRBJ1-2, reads GAGVSQSPRYKVAKRGQDVALRCDPISGHVSLFWYQQALGQGPEFLTYFQNEAQLDKSGLPSDRFFAERPEGSVSTLKIQRTQQEDSAVYLCASTRTGTIPNYGYTFGSGTRLTVV.

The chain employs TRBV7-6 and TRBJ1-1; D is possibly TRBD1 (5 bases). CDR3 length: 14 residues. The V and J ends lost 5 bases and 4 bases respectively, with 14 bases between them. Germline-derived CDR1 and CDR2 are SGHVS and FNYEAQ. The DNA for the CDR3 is TGTGCCAGCAGCCCAAACCCAGGGATCACTGAAGCTTTCTTT. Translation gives CASSPNPGITEAFF.

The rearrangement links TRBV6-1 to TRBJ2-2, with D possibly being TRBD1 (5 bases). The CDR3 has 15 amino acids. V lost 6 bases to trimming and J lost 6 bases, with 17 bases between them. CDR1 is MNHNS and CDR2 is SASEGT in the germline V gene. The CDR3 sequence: CASRGRVGYAGELFF. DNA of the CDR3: TGTGCCAGCAGGGGCAGGGTGGGTTACGCCGGGGAGCTGTTTTTT.

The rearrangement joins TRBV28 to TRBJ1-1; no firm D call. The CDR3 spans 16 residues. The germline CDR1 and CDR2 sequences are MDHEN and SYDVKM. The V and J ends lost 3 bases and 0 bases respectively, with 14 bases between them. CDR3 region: CASSFFLQDLNTEAFF. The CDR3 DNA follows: TGTGCCAGCAGTTTTTTTCTTCAAGATTTGAACACTGAAGCTTTCTTT.

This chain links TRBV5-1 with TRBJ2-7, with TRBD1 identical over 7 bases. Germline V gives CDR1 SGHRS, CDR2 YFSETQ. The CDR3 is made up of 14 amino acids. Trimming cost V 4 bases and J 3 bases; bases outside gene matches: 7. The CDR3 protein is CASSNRDSLYEQYF. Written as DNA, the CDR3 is TGCGCCAGCAGCAACCGGGACAGCCTCTACGAGCAGTACTTC.

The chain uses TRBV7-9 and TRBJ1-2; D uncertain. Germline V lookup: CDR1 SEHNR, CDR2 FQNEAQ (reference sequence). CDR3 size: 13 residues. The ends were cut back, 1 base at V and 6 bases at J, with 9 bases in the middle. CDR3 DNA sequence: TGTGCCAGCAGCTTAGGGGAACAAGATGGCTACACCTTC. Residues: CASSLGEQDGYTF. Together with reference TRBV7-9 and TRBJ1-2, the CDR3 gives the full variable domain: DTGVSQNPRHKITKRGQNVTFRCDPISEHNRLYWYRQTLGQGPEFLTYFQNEAQLEKSRLLSDRFSAERPKGSFSTLEIQRTEQGDSAMYLCASSLGEQDGYTFGSGTRLTVV.

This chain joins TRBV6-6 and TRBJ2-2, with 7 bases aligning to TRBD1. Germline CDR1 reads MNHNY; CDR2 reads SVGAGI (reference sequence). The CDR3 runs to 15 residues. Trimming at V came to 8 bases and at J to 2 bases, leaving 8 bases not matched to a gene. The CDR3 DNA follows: TGTGCCAGCGTTTGGGACAGCAGCAACACCGGGGAGCTGTTTTTT. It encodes CASVWDSSNTGELFF.

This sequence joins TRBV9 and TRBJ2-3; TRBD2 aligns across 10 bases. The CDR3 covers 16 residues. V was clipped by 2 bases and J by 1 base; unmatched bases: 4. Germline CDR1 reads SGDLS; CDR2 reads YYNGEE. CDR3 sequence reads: CASSVLAGAGTDTQYF. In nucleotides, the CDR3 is TGTGCCAGCAGCGTCCTAGCGGGGGCCGGCACAGATACGCAGTATTTT. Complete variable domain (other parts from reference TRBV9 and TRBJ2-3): DSGVTQTPKHLITATGQRVTLRCSPRSGDLSVYWYQQSLDQGLQFLIQYYNGEERAKGNILERFSAQQFPDLHSELNLSSLELGDSALYFCASSVLAGAGTDTQYFGPGTRLTVL.

The CDR3 bases are TGCGCCAGTGCCATCCGGGCGGGGCCTAACACCGGGGAGCTGTTTTTT. This codes for CASAIRAGPNTGELFF. The V gene is TRBV5-1, the J gene TRBJ2-2, with D possibly TRBD2 on 6 matching bases. Between the trimmed V and J ends, which lost 8 bases and 2 bases, there was a span of 19 bases. The CDR3 totals 16 residues. In germline, CDR1 is SGHRS, CDR2 YFSETQ.

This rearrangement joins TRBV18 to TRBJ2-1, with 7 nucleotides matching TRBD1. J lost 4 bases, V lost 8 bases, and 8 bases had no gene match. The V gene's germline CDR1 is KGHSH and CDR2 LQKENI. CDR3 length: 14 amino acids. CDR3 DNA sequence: TGTGCCAGCCTGACAGGGATCGGGTACAATGAGCAGTTCTTC. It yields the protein CASLTGIGYNEQFF.

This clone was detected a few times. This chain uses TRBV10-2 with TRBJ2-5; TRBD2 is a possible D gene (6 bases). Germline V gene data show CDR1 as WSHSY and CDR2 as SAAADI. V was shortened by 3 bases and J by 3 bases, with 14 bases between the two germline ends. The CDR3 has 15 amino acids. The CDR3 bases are TGCGCCAGCAGTGATCGGGGGTTGGGTGAAGAGACCCAGTACTTC. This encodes CASSDRGLGEETQYF.

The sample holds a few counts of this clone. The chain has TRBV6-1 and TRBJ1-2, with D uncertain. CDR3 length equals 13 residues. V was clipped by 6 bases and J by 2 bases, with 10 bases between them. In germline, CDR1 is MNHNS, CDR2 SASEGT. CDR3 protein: CASSRTENYGYTF. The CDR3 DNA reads TGTGCCAGCAGCCGGACGGAAAACTATGGCTACACCTTC.

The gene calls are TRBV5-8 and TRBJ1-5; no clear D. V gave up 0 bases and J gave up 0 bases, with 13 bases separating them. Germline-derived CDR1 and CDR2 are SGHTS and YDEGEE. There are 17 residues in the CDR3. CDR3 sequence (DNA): TGTGCCAGCAGCTTGGGGATAGTGCCCAATAGCAATCAGCCCCAGCATTTT. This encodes CASSLGIVPNSNQPQHF.

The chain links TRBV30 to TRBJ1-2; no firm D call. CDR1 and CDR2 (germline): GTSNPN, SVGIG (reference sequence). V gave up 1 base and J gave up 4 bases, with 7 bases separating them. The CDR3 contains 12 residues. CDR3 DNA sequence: TGTGCCTGGAGTGAAAGTTCCTATGGCTACACCTTC. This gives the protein CAWSESSYGYTF.

The CDR3 sequence is CASSQVPGQYTEAFF. The CDR3 DNA is TGTGCCAGCAGCCAAGTCCCGGGACAGTACACTGAAGCTTTCTTT. The chain combines TRBV28 with TRBJ1-1, with 7 bases that match TRBD1. This CDR3 has 15 residues. V was clipped by 6 bases and J by 3 bases; unmatched bases: 10. Germline V gives CDR1 MDHEN, CDR2 SYDVKM.